This paragraph reports one TCR beta chain. Its specificity is unknown. This entry is derived from a study of cytomegalovirus exposure and HLA in healthy donors. The CDR3 is made up of 16 amino acids. V lost 0 bases and J lost 7; bases outside the gene matches: 7. Per the germline V gene, CDR1 is SGHRS and CDR2 is YFSETQ. There were likely unrecorded immune exposures, though donors were nominally healthy when sampled. The primer mix had 60 Vbeta and 13 Jbeta primers. Sequenced by immunoSEQ multiplex PCR; TCRdb stores in-frame clones only, minus some. Here the sample spans 130,000 to 150,000 clones, approximately 73% being singletons. Broader study findings: Specificity of three CMV-associated chains for CMV antigens was verified in vitro. Within an earlier analysis, most TCR beta V segments proved productive either about 87% or about 30% of the time. Common viral pathogens (according to a later analysis) appeared linked to several of the most significant clusters.

The sample taken for sequencing was PBMCs. The origin of this receptor is a woman aged 18 to 35 in good health and CMV-seronegative. J is TRBJ2-1 and V is TRBV5-1; TRBD1 matches at 10 bases. The CDR3 reads CASSLAPGQGWNEQFF. The DNA for the CDR3 is TGCGCCAGCAGCTTGGCACCGGGACAGGGGTGGAATGAGCAGTTCTTC. The variable domain in full, completed from reference TRBV5-1 and TRBJ2-1, reads KAGVTQTPRYLIKTRGQQVTLSCSPISGHRSVSWYQQTPGQGLQFLFEYFSETQRNKGNFPGRFSGRQFSNSRSEMNVSTLELGDSALYLCASSLAPGQGWNEQFFGPGTRLTVL.